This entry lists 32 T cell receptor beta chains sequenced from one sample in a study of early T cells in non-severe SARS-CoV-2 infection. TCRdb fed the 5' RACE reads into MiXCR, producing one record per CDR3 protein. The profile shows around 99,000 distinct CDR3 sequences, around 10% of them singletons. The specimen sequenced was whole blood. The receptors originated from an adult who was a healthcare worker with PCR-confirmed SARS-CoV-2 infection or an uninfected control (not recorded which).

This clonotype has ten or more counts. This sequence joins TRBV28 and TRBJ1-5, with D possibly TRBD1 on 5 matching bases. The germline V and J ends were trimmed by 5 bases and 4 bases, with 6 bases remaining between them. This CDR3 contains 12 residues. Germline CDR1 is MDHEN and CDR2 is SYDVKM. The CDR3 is CASSPGNQPQHF. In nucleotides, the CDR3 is TGTGCCAGCAGTCCAGGGAATCAGCCCCAGCATTTT.

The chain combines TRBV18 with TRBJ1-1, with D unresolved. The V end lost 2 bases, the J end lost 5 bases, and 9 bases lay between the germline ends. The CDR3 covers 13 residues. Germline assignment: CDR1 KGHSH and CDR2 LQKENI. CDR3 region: CASSPGEMTEAFF. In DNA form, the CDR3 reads TGTGCCAGCTCACCAGGGGAAATGACTGAAGCTTTCTTT.

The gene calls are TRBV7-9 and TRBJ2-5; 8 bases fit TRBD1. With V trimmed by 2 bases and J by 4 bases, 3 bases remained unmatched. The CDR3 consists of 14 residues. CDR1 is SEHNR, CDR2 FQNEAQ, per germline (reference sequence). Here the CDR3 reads CASSLPRGPETQYF. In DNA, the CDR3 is TGTGCCAGCAGCTTACCCAGGGGGCCAGAGACCCAGTACTTC.

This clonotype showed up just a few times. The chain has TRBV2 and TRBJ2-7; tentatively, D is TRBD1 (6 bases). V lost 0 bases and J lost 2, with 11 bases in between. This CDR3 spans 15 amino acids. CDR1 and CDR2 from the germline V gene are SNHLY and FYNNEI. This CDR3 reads CASSEAGHYTYEQYF. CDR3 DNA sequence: TGTGCCAGCAGTGAAGCGGGACACTACACCTACGAGCAGTACTTC.

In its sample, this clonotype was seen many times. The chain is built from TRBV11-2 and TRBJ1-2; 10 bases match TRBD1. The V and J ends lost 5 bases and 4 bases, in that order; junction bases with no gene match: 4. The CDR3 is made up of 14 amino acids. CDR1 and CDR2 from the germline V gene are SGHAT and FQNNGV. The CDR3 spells CASSGGTGAYGYTF. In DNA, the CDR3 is TGTGCCAGCAGCGGAGGGACAGGGGCCTATGGCTACACCTTC.

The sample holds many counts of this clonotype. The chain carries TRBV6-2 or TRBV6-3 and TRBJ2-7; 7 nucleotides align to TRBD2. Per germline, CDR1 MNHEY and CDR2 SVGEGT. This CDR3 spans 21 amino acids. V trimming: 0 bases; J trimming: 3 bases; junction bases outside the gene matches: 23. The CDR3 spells CASSYSMGVGKVVSGVYEQYF. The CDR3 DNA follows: TGTGCCAGCAGTTACTCGATGGGCGTCGGAAAAGTTGTCAGCGGGGTCTACGAGCAGTACTTC.

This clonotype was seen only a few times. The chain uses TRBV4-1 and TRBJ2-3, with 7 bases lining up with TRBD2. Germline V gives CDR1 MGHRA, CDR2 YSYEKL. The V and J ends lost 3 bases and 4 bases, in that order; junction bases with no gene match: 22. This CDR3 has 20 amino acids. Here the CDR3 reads CASSHATGGRVRRAPDTQYF. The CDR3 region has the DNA TGCGCCAGCAGCCACGCCACCGGCGGGAGAGTCCGCCGGGCCCCAGATACGCAGTATTTT.

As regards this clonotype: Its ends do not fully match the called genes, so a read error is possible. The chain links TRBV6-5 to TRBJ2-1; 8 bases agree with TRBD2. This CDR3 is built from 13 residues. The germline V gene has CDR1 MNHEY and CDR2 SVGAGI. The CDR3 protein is CASSYGVTSAEVF. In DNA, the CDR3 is TGTGCCAGCAGTTACGGTGTGACTAGCGCTGAGGTCTTC.

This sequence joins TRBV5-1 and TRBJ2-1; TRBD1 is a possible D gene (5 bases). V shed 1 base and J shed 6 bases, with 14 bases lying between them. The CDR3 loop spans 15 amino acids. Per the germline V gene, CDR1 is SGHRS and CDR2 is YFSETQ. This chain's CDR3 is CASSLTGLALNEQFF. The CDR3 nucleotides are TGCGCCAGCAGCTTGACAGGTCTGGCCCTCAATGAGCAGTTCTTC.

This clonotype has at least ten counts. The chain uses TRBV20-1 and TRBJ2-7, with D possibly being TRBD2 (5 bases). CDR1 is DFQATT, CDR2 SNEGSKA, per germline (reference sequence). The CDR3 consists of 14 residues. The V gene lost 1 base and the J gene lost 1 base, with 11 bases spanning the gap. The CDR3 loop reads CSARAGEGSYEQYF. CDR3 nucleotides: TGCAGTGCTAGAGCGGGCGAGGGTTCCTACGAGCAGTACTTC.

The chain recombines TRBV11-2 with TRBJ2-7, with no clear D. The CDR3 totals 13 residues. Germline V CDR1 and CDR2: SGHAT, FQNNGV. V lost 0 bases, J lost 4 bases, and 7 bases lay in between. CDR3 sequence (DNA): TGTGCCAGCAGCTTAGAAGTTGGGTACGAGCAGTACTTC. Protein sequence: CASSLEVGYEQYF.

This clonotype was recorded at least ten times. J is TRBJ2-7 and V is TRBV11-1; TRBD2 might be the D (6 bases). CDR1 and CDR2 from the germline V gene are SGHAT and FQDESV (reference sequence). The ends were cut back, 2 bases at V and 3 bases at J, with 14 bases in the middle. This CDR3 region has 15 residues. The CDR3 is CASSLWSSANYEQYF. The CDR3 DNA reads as TGTGCCAGCAGCTTATGGTCTAGCGCTAACTACGAGCAGTACTTC. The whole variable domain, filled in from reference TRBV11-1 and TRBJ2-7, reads EAEVAQSPRYKITEKSQAVAFWCDPISGHATLYWYRQILGQGPELLVQFQDESVVDDSQLPKDRFSAERLKGVDSTLKIQPAELGDSAMYLCASSLWSSANYEQYFGPGTRLTVT.

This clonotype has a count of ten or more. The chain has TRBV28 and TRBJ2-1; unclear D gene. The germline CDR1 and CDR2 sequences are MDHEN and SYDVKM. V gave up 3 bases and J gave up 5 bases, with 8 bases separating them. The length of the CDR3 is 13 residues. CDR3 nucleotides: TGTGCCAGCAGTTTCCGGCCCGACAATGAGCAGTTCTTC. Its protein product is CASSFRPDNEQFF. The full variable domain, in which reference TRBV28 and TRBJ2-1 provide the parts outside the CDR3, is DVKVTQSSRYLVKRTGEKVFLECVQDMDHENMFWYRQDPGLGLRLIYFSYDVKMKEKGDIPEGYSVSREKKERFSLILESASTNQTSMYLCASSFRPDNEQFFGPGTRLTVL.

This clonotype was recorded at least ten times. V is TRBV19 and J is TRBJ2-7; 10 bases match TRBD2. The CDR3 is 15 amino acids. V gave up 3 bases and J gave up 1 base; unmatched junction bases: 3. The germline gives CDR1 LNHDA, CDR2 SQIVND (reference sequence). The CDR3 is CASSMTSGLSYEQYF. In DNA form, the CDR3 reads TGTGCCAGTAGTATGACTAGCGGGTTATCCTACGAGCAGTACTTC. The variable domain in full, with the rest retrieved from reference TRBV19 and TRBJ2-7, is DGGITQSPKYLFRKEGQNVTLSCEQNLNHDAMYWYRQDPGQGLRLIYYSQIVNDFQKGDIAEGYSVSREKKESFPLTVTSAQKNPTAFYLCASSMTSGLSYEQYFGPGTRLTVT.

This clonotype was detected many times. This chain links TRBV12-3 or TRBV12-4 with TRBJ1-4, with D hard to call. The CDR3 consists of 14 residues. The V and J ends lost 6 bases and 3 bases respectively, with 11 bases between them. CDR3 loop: CASRGARANEKLFF. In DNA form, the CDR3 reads TGTGCCAGCAGAGGTGCGCGGGCTAATGAAAAACTGTTTTTT.

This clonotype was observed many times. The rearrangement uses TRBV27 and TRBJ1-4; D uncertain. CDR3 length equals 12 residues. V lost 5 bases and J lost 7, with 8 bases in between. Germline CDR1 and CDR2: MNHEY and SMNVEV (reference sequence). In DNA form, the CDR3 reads TGTGCCAGCAGTGGGTCGGGTGAAAAACTGTTTTTT. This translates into CASSGSGEKLFF.

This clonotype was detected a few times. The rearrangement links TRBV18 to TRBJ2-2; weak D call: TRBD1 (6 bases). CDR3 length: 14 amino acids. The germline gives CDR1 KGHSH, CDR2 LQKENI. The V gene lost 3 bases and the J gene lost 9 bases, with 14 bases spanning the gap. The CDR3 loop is CASSPNREPRELFF. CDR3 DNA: TGTGCCAGCTCACCTAACAGGGAACCCCGGGAGCTGTTTTTT. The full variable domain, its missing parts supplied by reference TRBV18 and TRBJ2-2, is NAGVMQNPRHLVRRRGQEARLRCSPMKGHSHVYWYRQLPEEGLKFMVYLQKENIIDESGMPKERFSAEFPKEGPSILRIQQVVRGDSAAYFCASSPNREPRELFFGEGSRLTVL.

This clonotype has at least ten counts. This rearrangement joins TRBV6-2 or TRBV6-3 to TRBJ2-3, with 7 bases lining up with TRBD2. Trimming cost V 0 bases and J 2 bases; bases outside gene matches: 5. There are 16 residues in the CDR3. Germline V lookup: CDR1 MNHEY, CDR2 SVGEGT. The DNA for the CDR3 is TGTGCCAGCAGTTACTCGGCTAGCGGACCCACAGATACGCAGTATTTT. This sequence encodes CASSYSASGPTDTQYF.

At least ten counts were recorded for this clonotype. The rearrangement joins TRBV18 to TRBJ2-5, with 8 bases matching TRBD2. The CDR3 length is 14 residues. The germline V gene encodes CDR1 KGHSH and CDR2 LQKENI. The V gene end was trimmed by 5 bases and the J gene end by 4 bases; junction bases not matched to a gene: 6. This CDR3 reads CASSESGSIETQYF. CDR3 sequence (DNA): TGTGCCAGCTCAGAAAGCGGGAGCATAGAGACCCAGTACTTC.

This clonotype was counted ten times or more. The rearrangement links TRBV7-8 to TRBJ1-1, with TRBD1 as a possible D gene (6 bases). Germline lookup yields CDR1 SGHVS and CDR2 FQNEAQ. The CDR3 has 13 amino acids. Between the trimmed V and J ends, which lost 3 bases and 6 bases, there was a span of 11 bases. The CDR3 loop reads CASSLRGAAEAFF. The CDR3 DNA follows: TGTGCCAGCAGCTTGAGGGGGGCCGCTGAAGCTTTCTTT.

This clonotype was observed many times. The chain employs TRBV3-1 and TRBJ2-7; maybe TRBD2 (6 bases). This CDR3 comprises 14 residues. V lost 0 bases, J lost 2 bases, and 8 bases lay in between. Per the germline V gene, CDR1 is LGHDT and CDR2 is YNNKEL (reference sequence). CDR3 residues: CASSQDPGAYEQYF. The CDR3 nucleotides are TGTGCCAGCAGCCAAGATCCGGGGGCCTACGAGCAGTACTTC.

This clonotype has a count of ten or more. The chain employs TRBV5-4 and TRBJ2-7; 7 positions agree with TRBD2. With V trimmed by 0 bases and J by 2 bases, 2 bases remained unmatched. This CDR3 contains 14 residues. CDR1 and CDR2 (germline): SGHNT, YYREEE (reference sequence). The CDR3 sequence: CASSLEAGPYEQYF. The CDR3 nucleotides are TGTGCCAGCAGCTTGGAAGCGGGGCCCTACGAGCAGTACTTC.

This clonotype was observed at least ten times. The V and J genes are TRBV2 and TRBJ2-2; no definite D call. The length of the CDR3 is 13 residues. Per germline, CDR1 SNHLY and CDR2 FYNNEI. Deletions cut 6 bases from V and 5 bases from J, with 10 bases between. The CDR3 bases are TGTGCCAGCAGAAAGACATCAACCGGGGAGCTGTTTTTT. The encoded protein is CASRKTSTGELFF.

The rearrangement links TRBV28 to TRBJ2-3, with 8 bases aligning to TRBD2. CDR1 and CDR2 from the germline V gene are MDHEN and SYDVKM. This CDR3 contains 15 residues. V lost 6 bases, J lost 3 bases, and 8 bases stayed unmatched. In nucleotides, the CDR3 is TGTGCCAGCAGCTCGGCAGCGGGAGTTACAGATACGCAGTATTTT. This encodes CASSSAAGVTDTQYF.

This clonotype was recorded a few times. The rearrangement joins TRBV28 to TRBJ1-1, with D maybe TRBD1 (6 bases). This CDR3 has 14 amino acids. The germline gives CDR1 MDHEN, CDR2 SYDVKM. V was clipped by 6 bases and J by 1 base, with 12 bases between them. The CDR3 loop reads CASRPGQGNTEAFF. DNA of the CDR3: TGTGCCAGCAGACCGGGACAAGGGAACACTGAAGCTTTCTTT.

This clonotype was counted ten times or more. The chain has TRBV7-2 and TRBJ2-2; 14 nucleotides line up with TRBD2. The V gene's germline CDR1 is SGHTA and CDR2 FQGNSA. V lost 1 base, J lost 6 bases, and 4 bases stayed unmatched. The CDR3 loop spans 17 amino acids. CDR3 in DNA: TGTGCCAGCAGCTTAGAGGGACTAGCGGGAGTGGCCGGGGAGCTGTTTTTT. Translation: CASSLEGLAGVAGELFF.

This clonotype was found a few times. CDR3 in amino acids: CASSWRGSGQFTDTQYF. In DNA form, the CDR3 reads TGCGCCAGCAGCTGGAGAGGGTCAGGTCAATTCACAGATACGCAGTATTTT. The chain recombines TRBV5-1 with TRBJ2-3, with a weak D call TRBD2 (5 bases). The CDR3 has 17 amino acids. Germline CDR1 and CDR2: SGHRS and YFSETQ. Deletions cut 3 bases from V and 2 bases from J, with 19 bases between.

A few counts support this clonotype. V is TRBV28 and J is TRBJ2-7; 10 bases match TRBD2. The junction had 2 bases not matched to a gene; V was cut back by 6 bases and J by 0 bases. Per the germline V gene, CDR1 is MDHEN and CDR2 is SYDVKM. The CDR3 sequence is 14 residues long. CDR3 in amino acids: CASRLAGLSYEQYF. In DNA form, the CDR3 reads TGTGCCAGCAGACTAGCGGGACTCTCCTACGAGCAGTACTTC.

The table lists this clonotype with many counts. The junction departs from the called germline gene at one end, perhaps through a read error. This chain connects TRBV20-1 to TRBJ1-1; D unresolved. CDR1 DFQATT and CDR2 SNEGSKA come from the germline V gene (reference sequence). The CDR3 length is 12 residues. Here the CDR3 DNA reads TGCAGTGCTAGATGGAGAAATGTTGAAACTTTCTTT. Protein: CSARWRNVETFF.

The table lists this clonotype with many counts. For the CDR3, the DNA is TGTGCCAGCAGCTTGGACAGCCGAGCTTTCTTT. It is translated as CASSLDSRAFF. V usage is TRBV7-9 and J usage is TRBJ1-1; TRBD1 is a possible D gene (6 bases). This CDR3 has 11 amino acids. The V end lost 3 bases, the J end lost 10 bases, and 9 bases lay between the germline ends. Per the germline V gene, CDR1 is SEHNR and CDR2 is FQNEAQ (reference sequence).

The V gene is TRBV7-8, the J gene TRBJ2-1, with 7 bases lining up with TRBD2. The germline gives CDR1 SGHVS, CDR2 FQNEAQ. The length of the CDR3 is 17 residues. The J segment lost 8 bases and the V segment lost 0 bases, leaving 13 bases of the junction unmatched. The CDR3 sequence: CASSLAGGSRALHEQFF. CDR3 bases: TGTGCCAGCAGCTTAGCGGGCGGGAGTAGAGCTTTACATGAGCAGTTCTTC.

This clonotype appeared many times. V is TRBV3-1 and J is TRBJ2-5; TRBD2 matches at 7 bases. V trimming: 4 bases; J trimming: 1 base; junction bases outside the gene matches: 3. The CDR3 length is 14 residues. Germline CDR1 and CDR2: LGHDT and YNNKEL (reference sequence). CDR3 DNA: TGTGCCAGCAGCCCTAGCGGACGCCAAGAGACCCAGTACTTC. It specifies CASSPSGRQETQYF.